This T cell receptor beta chain was observed in a study of shared clonotypes between healthy human individuals. Study background: Each donor's CD4 naive and CD4 memory cells filled three plates apiece, CD8 naive two, and CD8 memory one.

Per germline, CDR1 DFQATT and CDR2 SNEGSKA (reference sequence). This CDR3 spans 11 amino acids. V dropped 5 bases and J dropped 7 bases, with 9 bases sitting between them. Findings of the study overall: Only blood underwent sampling, and tissue repertoires likely differ. There were few donors, and this limited the genetic and exposure-history diversity represented.

The authors ran the assay at deep level. Clones were read by immunoSEQ multiplex PCR, and TCRdb kept only the in-frame ones, dropping some. Of 2 million to 2.5 million clones in the sample, approximately 95% were seen once. With respect to this clone: Its antigen is as yet unknown.

The chain links TRBV20-1 to TRBJ1-5; no reliable D call. This TCR was recovered from a man between 18 and 35 years old in good health. Some clones in this sample may be carry-over from other donors' samples. The specimen sequenced was naive CD4+ T cells from PBMCs. Subset defined: CD45RA+ positively selected. CDR3 sequence (DNA): TGCAGTGCTCGGTTTGGACAGCCCCAGCATTTT. As protein: CSARFGQPQHF.